This T cell receptor (beta chain) is drawn from a study of blood T cell repertoires in COVID-19. CDR3 size: 15 residues. V lost 0 bases and J 3 bases, leaving 12 bases between the germline ends. Per the germline V gene, CDR1 is SGDLS and CDR2 is YYNGEE. Methods used by the authors: For nucleated cells, counts were estimated from reference gene primer amplification. The repertoire was sequenced with immunoSEQ multiplex PCR; TCRdb's copy has only in-frame clones and lacks some. Clone size and V and J calls were adopted from that table, with D and trimming inferred from the DNA. The sample has fewer than 40,000 clones, about 84% seen once. A Seattle source enrolled patients during active infection and followed them longitudinally.

This clonotype was obtained from an older man with COVID-19, enrolled during active disease. Input material: peripheral blood. The V call is TRBV9, the J call TRBJ2-5; TRBD2 might be the D (6 bases). CDR3 residues: CASSVAGTEEETQYF. CDR3 sequence (DNA): TGTGCCAGCAGCGTAGCAGGGACTGAAGAAGAGACCCAGTACTTC.